The following is a TCR beta chain sequence with its context. TCRdb keeps only in-frame clones here, not all; method: immunoSEQ multiplex PCR. The profile shows 90,000 to 150,000 clones, roughly nine tenths of them singletons. The source of the sample is a study of blood T cell repertoires in COVID-19. Study at large: T cells, B-cell-depleted T cells, or PBMCs provided the cDNA or gDNA that served as material.

Per germline, CDR1 SGHTA and CDR2 FQGNSA. This CDR3 region has 14 residues. Between the trimmed V and J ends, which lost 5 bases and 2 bases, there was a span of 12 bases. Sequenced: peripheral blood. This TCR was recovered from an older man who had recovered from COVID-19. The chain links TRBV7-2 to TRBJ1-2; the D gene is possibly TRBD1 (6 bases). CDR3 coding DNA: TGTGCCAGCAGCAACAGGGATAGGAACTATGGCTACACCTTC. Translated, it gives CASSNRDRNYGYTF.